This is a list of T cell receptor beta chains from one sample in a study of cytomegalovirus exposure and HLA in healthy donors. Data came from immunoSEQ multiplex PCR; TCRdb stores just in-frame clones and leaves some out. The data contain approximately 180,000 clones, approximately 85% of them singletons. What was sequenced was PBMCs. These receptors were obtained from a man younger than 35 in good health and CMV-seronegative. Both conserved end residues are part of each CDR3. Fields, in order: V gene, J gene, D gene, clone size, CDR3 DNA, CDR3 protein. A D gene is named only where the DNA matches it firmly. Clone size appears in some rows only: once, few, many, or a class for an expanded clone.

>TRBV7-9|TRBJ1-5|TRBD1|-
TGTGCCAGCAGCCGCCTACAGGGGAATCAGCCCCAGCATTTT
CASSRLQGNQPQHF
>TRBV5-1|TRBJ1-2|TRBD1|-
TGCGCCAGCAGCTTAGGGACAGGGGGCTTTGGCTACACCTTC
CASSLGTGGFGYTF
>TRBV4-2|TRBJ2-1|TRBD2|-
TGTGCCAGCAGCCAAGTGCCCGGTCGAGTGACTAGCGGGAGAAGGGCTGAGCAGTTCTTC
CASSQVPGRVTSGRRAEQFF
>TRBV7-9|TRBJ2-2|-|once
TGTGCCAGCAGCTTAGTAGGTACTAGTTCGAGCGGGGAGCTGTTTTTT
CASSLVGTSSSGELFF
>TRBV2|TRBJ2-3|TRBD2|-
TGTGCCAGCAGCAATAGCGGGAACGTTTATACAGATACGCAGTATTTT
CASSNSGNVYTDTQYF
>TRBV2|TRBJ2-6|TRBD2|-
TGTGCCAGCAGCGGGGGGAGCTCTGGGGCCAACGTCCTGACTTTC
CASSGGSSGANVLTF
>TRBV9|TRBJ2-1|TRBD2|-
TGTGCCAGCAGCGTGAGGGGGACTAGCGGAAACAATGAGCAGTTCTTC
CASSVRGTSGNNEQFF
>TRBV15|TRBJ1-5|TRBD1|-
TGTGCCACCAGCAGAGGGGACAGGGGTGTCGATCAGCCCCAGCATTTT
CATSRGDRGVDQPQHF
>TRBV7-9|TRBJ1-5|-|-
TGTGCCAGCAGCTCTCTTGGAGGACCGAGCACGGGTCAGCCCCAGCATTTT
CASSSLGGPSTGQPQHF
>TRBV18|TRBJ1-5|-|once
TGTGCCAGCTCACCTCAGGGATTCAATCAGCCCCAGCATTTT
CASSPQGFNQPQHF
>TRBV11-3|TRBJ1-1|-|-
TGTGCCAGCAGCTTAGCTCCGAACACTGAAGCTTTCTTT
CASSLAPNTEAFF
>TRBV4-1|TRBJ2-7|-|-
TGCGCCAGCAGCCAAGGGAGGGGAGGATACGAGCAGTACTTC
CASSQGRGGYEQYF
>TRBV6-5|TRBJ2-3|TRBD2|-
TGTGCCAGCAGTCCTAGCGGCGGGGGGCAAGATACGCAGTATTTT
CASSPSGGGQDTQYF
>TRBV28|TRBJ2-7|TRBD2|-
TGTGCCAGCAGTTCCTCCGGGGGACTAGCGGGTGCCGCCTACGAGCAGTACTTC
CASSSSGGLAGAAYEQYF
>TRBV18|TRBJ2-7|-|-
TGTGCCAGCTCACCCCAGGAGACACGGGGGTCCAACGAGCAGTACTTC
CASSPQETRGSNEQYF
>TRBV9|TRBJ1-4|-|few
TGTGCCAGCAGCGTAGACCCGGTAACTAATGAAAAACTGTTTTTT
CASSVDPVTNEKLFF